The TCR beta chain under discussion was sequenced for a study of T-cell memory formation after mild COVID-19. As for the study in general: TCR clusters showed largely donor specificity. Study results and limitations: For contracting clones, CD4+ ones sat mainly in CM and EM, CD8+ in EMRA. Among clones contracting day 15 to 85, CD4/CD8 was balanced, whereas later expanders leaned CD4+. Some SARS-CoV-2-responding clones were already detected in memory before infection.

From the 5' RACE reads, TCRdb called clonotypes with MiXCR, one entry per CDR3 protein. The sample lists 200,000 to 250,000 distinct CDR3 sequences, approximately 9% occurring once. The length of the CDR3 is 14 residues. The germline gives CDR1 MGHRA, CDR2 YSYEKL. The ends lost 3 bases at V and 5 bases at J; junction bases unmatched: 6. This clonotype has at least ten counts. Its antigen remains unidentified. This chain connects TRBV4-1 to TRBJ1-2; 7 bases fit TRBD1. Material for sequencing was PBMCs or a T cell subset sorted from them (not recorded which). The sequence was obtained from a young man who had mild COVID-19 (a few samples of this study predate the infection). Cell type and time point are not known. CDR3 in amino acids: CASSQNGQAYGYTF. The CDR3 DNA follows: TGCGCCAGCAGCCAGAATGGACAGGCATATGGCTACACCTTC.